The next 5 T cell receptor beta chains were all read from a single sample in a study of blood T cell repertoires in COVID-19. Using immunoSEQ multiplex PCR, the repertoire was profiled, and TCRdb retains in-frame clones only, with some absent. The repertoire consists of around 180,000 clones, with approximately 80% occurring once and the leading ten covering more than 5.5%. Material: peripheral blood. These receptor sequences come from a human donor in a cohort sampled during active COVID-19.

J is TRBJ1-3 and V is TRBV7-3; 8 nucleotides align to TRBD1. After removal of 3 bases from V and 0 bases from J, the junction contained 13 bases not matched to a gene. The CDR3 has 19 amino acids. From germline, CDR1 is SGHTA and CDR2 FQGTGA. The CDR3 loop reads CASSFRQGRLLPSGNTIYF. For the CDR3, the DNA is TGTGCCAGCAGCTTTAGACAGGGGAGATTGCTACCCTCTGGAAACACCATATATTTT.

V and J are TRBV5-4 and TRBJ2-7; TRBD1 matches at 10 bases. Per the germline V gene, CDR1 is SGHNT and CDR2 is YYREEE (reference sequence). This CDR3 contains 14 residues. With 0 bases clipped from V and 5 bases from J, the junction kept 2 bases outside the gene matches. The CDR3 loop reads CASSLGQGAHEQYF. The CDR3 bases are TGTGCCAGCAGCTTGGGACAGGGGGCCCACGAGCAGTACTTC.

The CDR3 spells CASSLGLGGTYF. CDR3 DNA sequence: TGTGCCAGCAGCTTAGGCCTCGGGGGGACGTACTTC. V usage is TRBV7-9 and J usage is TRBJ2-7, with 7 bases aligning to TRBD2. The trim removed 1 base at V and 12 bases at J, leaving 6 bases unmatched. CDR1 is SEHNR and CDR2 is FQNEAQ in the germline V gene (reference sequence). The CDR3 contains 12 residues.

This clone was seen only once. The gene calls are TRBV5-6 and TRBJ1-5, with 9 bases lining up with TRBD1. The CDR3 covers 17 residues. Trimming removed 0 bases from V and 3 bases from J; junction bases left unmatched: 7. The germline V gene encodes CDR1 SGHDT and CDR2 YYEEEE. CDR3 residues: CASSLGGTGFSNQPQHF. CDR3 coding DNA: TGTGCCAGCAGCTTGGGCGGGACAGGGTTCTCCAATCAGCCCCAGCATTTT.

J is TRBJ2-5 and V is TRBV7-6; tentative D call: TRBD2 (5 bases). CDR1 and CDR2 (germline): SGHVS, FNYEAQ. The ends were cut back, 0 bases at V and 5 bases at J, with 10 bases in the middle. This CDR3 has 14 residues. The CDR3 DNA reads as TGTGCCAGCAGCTTAGCCGGGAACGGGGAGACCCAGTACTTC. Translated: CASSLAGNGETQYF.